This T cell receptor beta chain is drawn from a study of identical twins. There are many counts of this clonotype. The ends were cut back, 6 bases at V and 7 bases at J, with 10 bases in the middle. In germline, CDR1 is MNHEY, CDR2 SVGAGI. The CDR3 consists of 12 residues. TCRdb processed the 5' RACE reads anew with MiXCR; each CDR3 protein has one entry. The sample holds a few hundred thousand distinct CDR3 sequences, 6.5% seen once. These data were likewise used in another study, on T cells expressing NK-cell markers. From that paper: The study left the HCMV specificity of expanded NKG2C+ T cell clones unresolved.

The chain joins TRBV6-5 to TRBJ2-1; D gene ambiguous. This receptor was taken from a woman younger than 35 in good health. The material sequenced was CD8+ T cells sorted from blood. CDR3 loop: CASRGSPNEQFF. CDR3 DNA: TGTGCCAGCAGAGGAAGCCCAAATGAGCAGTTCTTC.